One and the same sample provided the 17 T cell receptor beta chains below, sequenced in a study of cytomegalovirus exposure and HLA in healthy donors (TCRdb year 2017). The library came from the immunoSEQ multiplex PCR assay. For the multiplex PCR, a mixture combining 60 forward primers for TCR Vbeta segments and 13 reverse primers for TCR Jbeta segments was used. As stored in TCRdb, this immuneACCESS dataset retains in-frame rearrangements with V and J assigned. A fraction of the clones does not appear; measured against another copy, unresolved V genes explain less than half of the discrepancy, and the remainder lacks a known reason. Counted in this sample were approximately 210,000 clones; 77% of them appeared once. The top ten clonotypes cover approximately 2.1% of the sample. The sample comprised PBMCs. These receptors were collected from a woman aged 25 to 39 in good health and CMV-seropositive.

This clone occurred a few times. The genes are TRBV2 and TRBJ1-1; 7 positions agree with TRBD1. Germline CDR1 SNHLY, CDR2 FYNNEI. V dropped 0 bases and J dropped 11; count of bases not matched to a gene: 9. This CDR3 comprises 14 residues. CDR3 in amino acids: CASSEAGTVQGAFF. The CDR3 coding sequence is TGTGCCAGCAGTGAAGCGGGGACAGTGCAGGGGGCTTTCTTT.

V usage is TRBV10-3 and J usage is TRBJ2-1; unclear D gene. Between the trimmed V and J ends, which lost 4 bases and 0 bases, there was a span of 10 bases. The CDR3 has 15 residues. CDR1 is ENHRY, CDR2 SYGVKD, per germline. Here the CDR3 DNA reads TGTGCCATCAGTGGCGTCGCCAACTCCTACAATGAGCAGTTCTTC. It encodes CAISGVANSYNEQFF.

This clone was detected once. The J gene is TRBJ2-7, the V gene TRBV5-1; the match to TRBD2 covers 9 bases. The J segment lost 3 bases and the V segment lost 4 bases, leaving 11 bases of the junction unmatched. In germline, CDR1 is SGHRS, CDR2 YFSETQ. This CDR3 has 16 residues. CDR3 nucleotide sequence: TGCGCCAGCAGCCCTCGAGTAGCGGGAGTCCTCTACGAGCAGTACTTC. Protein: CASSPRVAGVLYEQYF. The full variable domain, in which reference TRBV5-1 and TRBJ2-7 provide the parts outside the CDR3, is KAGVTQTPRYLIKTRGQQVTLSCSPISGHRSVSWYQQTPGQGLQFLFEYFSETQRNKGNFPGRFSGRQFSNSRSEMNVSTLELGDSALYLCASSPRVAGVLYEQYFGPGTRLTVT.

Notes on this clone: This CDR3 is also generated by other DNA sequences in the sample. This chain connects TRBV7-2 to TRBJ1-5; D unresolved. Per the germline V gene, CDR1 is SGHTA and CDR2 is FQGNSA. This CDR3 has 14 residues. The germline V and J ends were trimmed by 0 bases and 2 bases, with 5 bases remaining between them. The CDR3 DNA reads as TGTGCCAGCAGCTTAGCCCGGGGCAATCAGCCCCAGCATTTT. Translation: CASSLARGNQPQHF. The full variable domain, rest sourced from reference TRBV7-2 and TRBJ1-5, is GAGVSQSPSNKVTEKGKDVELRCDPISGHTALYWYRQSLGQGLEFLIYFQGNSAPDKSGLPSDRFSAERTGGSVSTLTIQRTQQEDSAVYLCASSLARGNQPQHFGDGTRLSIL.

As concerns this clone: Other DNA sequences in this specimen translate into the identical CDR3. This sequence joins TRBV5-1 and TRBJ1-1; a weak D match, TRBD1 (6 bases). Germline V gene lookup returns CDR1 SGHRS and CDR2 YFSETQ. The CDR3 totals 13 residues. V lost 5 bases to trimming and J lost 1 base, with 9 bases between them. DNA for the CDR3: TGCGCCAGCAGTGGACAGACGAACACTGAAGCTTTCTTT. This translates into CASSGQTNTEAFF. Combining the CDR3 with reference TRBV5-1 and TRBJ1-1 gives the whole variable domain KAGVTQTPRYLIKTRGQQVTLSCSPISGHRSVSWYQQTPGQGLQFLFEYFSETQRNKGNFPGRFSGRQFSNSRSEMNVSTLELGDSALYLCASSGQTNTEAFFGQGTRLTVV.

This clone turned up a few times. The chain has TRBV7-2 and TRBJ2-7, with TRBD2 identical over 8 bases. Germline V gene sequence: CDR1 SGHTA, CDR2 FQGNSA. J was trimmed by 4 bases and V by 4 bases; bases with no gene match: 12. The CDR3 length is 16 residues. CDR3 region: CASSSRGAGDRYEQYF. CDR3 sequence (DNA): TGTGCCAGCAGCTCCCGTGGAGCGGGAGATAGATACGAGCAGTACTTC.

This clone appeared a single time. The rearrangement uses TRBV5-6 and TRBJ2-7; 13 bases agree with TRBD2. Germline V gene sequence: CDR1 SGHDT, CDR2 YYEEEE. After removal of 5 bases from V and 3 bases from J, the junction contained 5 bases not matched to a gene. The CDR3 extends over 15 amino acids. Written as DNA, the CDR3 is TGTGCCAGCAGTCCCGGACTAGCGGGAGACTACGAGCAGTACTTC. Residues: CASSPGLAGDYEQYF.

The chain employs TRBV19 and TRBJ1-6, with D uncertain. The germline CDR1 and CDR2 sequences are LNHDA and SQIVND (reference sequence). The V end lost 7 bases, the J end lost 7 bases, and 8 bases lay between the germline ends. This CDR3 contains 12 residues. The CDR3 nucleotides read TGTGCCAGTAACGGGTGGAATTCACCCCTCCACTTT. Translation: CASNGWNSPLHF.

This clone turned up a few times. The V call is TRBV7-2, the J call TRBJ2-3; 9 nucleotides agree with TRBD2. Germline V gene data show CDR1 as SGHTA and CDR2 as FQGNSA. With 4 bases clipped from V and 7 bases from J, the junction kept 9 bases outside the gene matches. The CDR3 runs 15 residues. The CDR3 DNA follows: TGTGCCAGCAGCTGGGGGACTAGCCTGGGAAATACGCAGTATTTT. Protein sequence: CASSWGTSLGNTQYF.

The J gene is TRBJ2-7, the V gene TRBV5-3; a possible D gene is TRBD1 (6 bases). TRBV5-3 is sorted into the ORF group, with uncertain function. Between the trimmed V and J ends, which lost 10 bases and 2 bases, there was a span of 13 bases. The CDR3 covers 12 residues. CDR3 nucleotide sequence: TGTGCCGGACCCACAGGGACCTACGAGCAGTACTTC. This gives the protein CAGPTGTYEQYF.

The chain employs TRBV5-6 and TRBJ2-3; 8 nucleotides line up with TRBD1. The CDR3 runs to 15 residues. Germline V gene lookup returns CDR1 SGHDT and CDR2 YYEEEE. The V and J ends lost 3 bases and 4 bases, in that order; junction bases with no gene match: 7. CDR3 sequence (DNA): TGTGCCAGCAGCTCAGACAGGGGTTGGGCAGATACGCAGTATTTT. Translated: CASSSDRGWADTQYF.

This clone was recorded only once. This chain connects TRBV7-2 to TRBJ2-5; a weak D match, TRBD1 (5 bases). The V gene's germline CDR1 is SGHTA and CDR2 FQGNSA. Between the trimmed V and J ends, which lost 2 bases and 5 bases, there was a span of 18 bases. This CDR3 has 16 residues. CDR3 amino acids: CASSLIGAALRETQYF. CDR3 sequence (DNA): TGTGCCAGCAGCTTAATAGGGGCAGCCCTCCGGGAGACCCAGTACTTC.

The chain employs TRBV30 and TRBJ1-2; 9 bases line up with TRBD1. Germline loops: CDR1 GTSNPN, CDR2 SVGIG (reference sequence). The CDR3 runs to 14 residues. Germline trimming cut 4 bases from V and 1 base from J; bases unmatched to any gene: 4. The CDR3 region has the DNA TGTGCCTGGACTCGACAGGGGGGTAACTATGGCTACACCTTC. This codes for CAWTRQGGNYGYTF.

The chain carries TRBV5-1 and TRBJ2-7; 9 bases line up with TRBD1. The CDR3 runs 16 residues. The junction had 9 bases not matched to a gene; V was cut back by 0 bases and J by 5 bases. Germline V lookup: CDR1 SGHRS, CDR2 YFSETQ. CDR3 DNA sequence: TGCGCCAGCAGCTTGGTTACCGGGACAGGGTACAACGAGCAGTACTTC. Its translation: CASSLVTGTGYNEQYF.

The J gene is TRBJ2-1, the V gene TRBV6-5; 9 bases are shared with TRBD1. The V gene's germline CDR1 is MNHEY and CDR2 SVGAGI. Unmatched junction bases numbered 8, after V lost 6 bases and J lost 5 bases. This CDR3 is 15 amino acids long. This CDR3 is CASSLGDRVNNEQFF. The CDR3 bases are TGTGCCAGCAGCCTGGGGGACAGGGTCAACAATGAGCAGTTCTTC.

V usage is TRBV9 and J usage is TRBJ2-6; maybe TRBD2 (6 bases). There are 16 residues in the CDR3. The germline CDR1 and CDR2 sequences are SGDLS and YYNGEE. V lost 3 bases, J lost 2 bases, and 12 bases lay in between. CDR3 region: CASSARGFAGANVLTF. The DNA for the CDR3 is TGTGCCAGCAGCGCCCGGGGGTTCGCTGGGGCCAACGTCCTGACTTTC.

The chain employs TRBV12-2 and TRBJ2-7; the table's D call, TRBD2, has no DNA check behind it. TRBV12-2 is annotated as a pseudogene. This CDR3 region has 14 residues. CDR3 nucleotides: TGTGCAAGTCGCCAAGCTAGCGGGAGTGGCGAGCAGTACTTC. Protein product: CASRQASGSGEQYF.